This passage covers 17 T cell receptor beta chains from one sample sequenced in a study of patients and donors after allogeneic stem cell transplantation. TCRdb reanalysed the RT-PCR reads using MiXCR and keeps one entry per CDR3 protein. The data hold approximately 410,000 distinct CDR3 sequences, with approximately 16% observed a single time. The sequenced sample was blood, either unsorted or a sorted T cell fraction (not recorded which). The receptors were gathered from a human donor who was either an allogeneic HSCT recipient or a stem cell or donor lymphocyte infusion donor (not recorded which). It is not recorded whose cells these are; they may come from a transplant donor.

J is TRBJ2-3 and V is TRBV15; D possibly corresponds to TRBD2 (7 bases). V was pared by 4 bases and J by 3 bases, with 14 bases between. The germline V gene has CDR1 LNHNV and CDR2 YYDKDF (reference sequence). The CDR3 extends over 15 amino acids. CDR3 region: CATSKEGGLTDTQYF. The CDR3 DNA follows: TGTGCCACCAGCAAGGAGGGGGGGCTAACAGATACGCAGTATTTT.

This clonotype showed up just a few times. The chain has TRBV12-3 or TRBV12-4 and TRBJ2-2, with 12 bases lining up with TRBD2. This CDR3 is 16 amino acids long. V lost 5 bases to trimming and J lost 7 bases; unmatched junction nucleotides: 8. For the CDR3, the DNA is TGTGCCAGCAGTCGTTCGACTAGCGGGAGTTTCGGGGAGCTGTTTTTT. Residues: CASSRSTSGSFGELFF.

This chain connects TRBV12-3 or TRBV12-4 to TRBJ1-6; tentatively, D is TRBD1 (6 bases). The CDR3 length is 18 residues. Trimming stripped 2 bases from V and 0 bases from J, with 14 bases between. DNA of the CDR3: TGTGCCAGCAGTTTAAGAAAGGGGGGCAGCTCCTATAATTCACCCCTCCACTTT. Translated: CASSLRKGGSSYNSPLHF.

Ten or more counts support this clonotype. The chain recombines TRBV5-1 with TRBJ1-1, with TRBD1 identical over 10 bases. CDR3 length equals 15 residues. V shed 2 bases and J 4 bases; nucleotides not matched to a gene: 5. Germline assignment: CDR1 SGHRS and CDR2 YFSETQ. The CDR3 here is CASSFTGTGVTEAFF. DNA for the CDR3: TGCGCCAGCAGCTTCACCGGGACAGGGGTCACTGAAGCTTTCTTT.

This clonotype came up a few times. The genes are TRBV7-2 and TRBJ2-2; 8 nucleotides align to TRBD1. This CDR3 comprises 16 residues. Germline CDR1 reads SGHTA; CDR2 reads FQGNSA. The V and J ends lost 4 bases and 4 bases, in that order; junction bases with no gene match: 8. CDR3 DNA sequence: TGTGCCAGCAGCTCTTGGACAGGGTACTTCACCGGGGAGCTGTTTTTT. Translated, it gives CASSSWTGYFTGELFF. The full variable domain, in which reference TRBV7-2 and TRBJ2-2 provide the parts outside the CDR3, is GAGVSQSPSNKVTEKGKDVELRCDPISGHTALYWYRQSLGQGLEFLIYFQGNSAPDKSGLPSDRFSAERTGGSVSTLTIQRTQQEDSAVYLCASSSWTGYFTGELFFGEGSRLTVL.

There are many counts of this clonotype. The CDR3 coding sequence is TGCGCCAGCAGCTCAGTTTGGACCAATGAGCAGTTCTTC. This gives the protein CASSSVWTNEQFF. V is TRBV5-1 and J is TRBJ2-1; no definite D call. The CDR3 loop spans 13 amino acids. Germline CDR1 reads SGHRS; CDR2 reads YFSETQ. V gave up 3 bases and J gave up 6 bases, with 10 bases separating them.

In this sample, this clonotype turned up many times. The chain recombines TRBV18 with TRBJ2-3; D is ambiguous. Trimming removed 8 bases from V and 0 bases from J, with 9 bases in between. CDR1 KGHSH and CDR2 LQKENI come from the germline V gene. The CDR3 contains 13 residues. CDR3: CASSPPSTDTQYF. The DNA for the CDR3 is TGTGCCAGCAGTCCCCCAAGCACAGATACGCAGTATTTT.

The chain recombines TRBV7-8 with TRBJ2-5; D remains unclear. The CDR3 runs to 16 residues. V was pared by 5 bases and J by 0 bases, with 16 bases between. Germline CDR1 is SGHVS and CDR2 is FQNEAQ. This chain's CDR3 is CASSPFRIPYQETQYF. The CDR3 nucleotides are TGTGCCAGCAGCCCGTTCCGAATCCCTTACCAAGAGACCCAGTACTTC. Combining the CDR3 with reference TRBV7-8 and TRBJ2-5 gives the whole variable domain GAGVSQSPRYKVAKRGQDVALRCDPISGHVSLFWYQQALGQGPEFLTYFQNEAQLDKSGLPSDRFFAERPEGSVSTLKIQRTQQEDSAVYLCASSPFRIPYQETQYFGPGTRLLVL.

This clonotype was recorded at least ten times. The chain has TRBV10-3 and TRBJ2-1, with TRBD1 identical over 10 bases. The trim removed 7 bases at V and 7 bases at J, leaving 7 bases unmatched. The V gene's germline CDR1 is ENHRY and CDR2 SYGVKD. The CDR3 is made up of 14 amino acids. CDR3 DNA: TGTGCCATCATTAGACAGGGGGCGCGTAATGAGCAGTTCTTC. It translates to CAIIRQGARNEQFF.

In its sample, this clonotype was seen a few times. This rearrangement joins TRBV30 to TRBJ2-1, with TRBD2 matching over 9 bases. Losses at the gene ends were 3 bases for V and 6 bases for J; bases not matched to a gene: 6. The germline gives CDR1 GTSNPN, CDR2 SVGIG (reference sequence). CDR3 size: 14 residues. CDR3 region: CAWRKTSGFNEQFF. The CDR3 DNA follows: TGTGCCTGGAGGAAGACTAGCGGATTCAATGAGCAGTTCTTC. Complete variable domain (other parts from reference TRBV30 and TRBJ2-1): SQTIHQWPATLVQPVGSPLSLECTVEGTSNPNLYWYRQAAGRGLQLLFYSVGIGQISSEVPQNLSASRPQDRQFILSSKKLLLSDSGFYLCAWRKTSGFNEQFFGPGTRLTVL.

This clonotype was seen only a few times. For the CDR3, the DNA is TGCAGTGCTAGAGAAACTGGCAGGGTGCTTAACTATGGCTACACCTTC. It encodes CSARETGRVLNYGYTF. The chain combines TRBV20-1 with TRBJ1-2, with D perhaps TRBD1 (5 bases). V lost 0 bases and J lost 1, with 15 bases in between. Germline CDR1 and CDR2: DFQATT and SNEGSKA (reference sequence). This CDR3 spans 16 amino acids.

This clonotype was picked up a small number of times. The chain employs TRBV4-1 and TRBJ2-3, with 7 bases identical to TRBD2. From germline, CDR1 is MGHRA and CDR2 YSYEKL. The V gene end was trimmed by 0 bases and the J gene end by 7 bases; junction bases not matched to a gene: 10. The CDR3 contains 16 residues. CDR3 in DNA: TGCGCCAGCAGCCAAGAGATCAGCGGGGCCGGCTATACGCAGTATTTT. Amino acids: CASSQEISGAGYTQYF.

This clonotype has more than one count but fewer than ten. V is TRBV6-1 and J is TRBJ1-4; 8 nucleotides align to TRBD1. The J segment lost 5 bases and the V segment lost 5 bases, leaving 7 bases of the junction unmatched. Per the germline V gene, CDR1 is MNHNS and CDR2 is SASEGT. The CDR3 totals 15 residues. The CDR3 DNA sequence: TGTGCCAGCAGTAAGGGACAGGCCCAGAATGAAAAACTGTTTTTT. Its protein product is CASSKGQAQNEKLFF.

The sample holds many counts of this clonotype. V gene TRBV7-9 combines with J gene TRBJ2-1; the D gene is possibly TRBD2 (6 bases). This CDR3 spans 14 amino acids. Germline V gene lookup returns CDR1 SEHNR and CDR2 FQNEAQ (reference sequence). The V and J ends lost 4 bases and 8 bases respectively, with 15 bases between them. The DNA for the CDR3 is TGTGCCAGCAGCTCAAGACTAGTAAAGGATGAGCAGTTCTTC. Residues: CASSSRLVKDEQFF.

The chain employs TRBV27 and TRBJ2-2, with 9 bases identical to TRBD1. The germline V gene has CDR1 MNHEY and CDR2 SMNVEV (reference sequence). Unmatched junction bases numbered 12, after V lost 5 bases and J lost 5 bases. The CDR3 is 17 amino acids. The DNA of the CDR3 is TGTGCCAGCAGTACCAGGGGACAGGGAATGGGGACCGGGGAGCTGTTTTTT. This sequence encodes CASSTRGQGMGTGELFF.

This chain connects TRBV5-1 to TRBJ1-1; 7 bases agree with TRBD1. Germline CDR1 reads SGHRS; CDR2 reads YFSETQ. CDR3 size: 15 residues. V was clipped by 3 bases and J by 3 bases; unmatched bases: 8. CDR3 DNA sequence: TGCGCCAGCAGCTCAAACTACGACAGGGACACTGAAGCTTTCTTT. It translates to CASSSNYDRDTEAFF.

This chain links TRBV6-1 with TRBJ2-1; 10 bases are a match to TRBD1. This CDR3 is built from 13 residues. Trimming took 6 bases from V and 12 from J; bases not matched to a gene: 8. Germline CDR1 is MNHNS and CDR2 is SASEGT. In nucleotides, the CDR3 is TGTGCCAGCAGCCGACAGGGGGCGTCTCGGCAGTTCTTC. The encoded protein is CASSRQGASRQFF.